A single sample gave rise to the 25 T cell receptor beta chains below, sequenced in a study of T-cell reconstitution after alpha-beta-depleted transplantation in children. The library targeted TCRbeta and was prepared with unique molecular identifiers. TCRdb processed the PCR reads anew with MiXCR; each CDR3 protein has one entry. The repertoire holds about 500,000 distinct CDR3 sequences, roughly 10% seen once, with roughly 15% in the top ten. The sample in question was PBMCs, mostly from graft donor cells, obtained 180 days after TCRalphabeta/CD19-depleted stem cell transplant. The receptors stem from a female patient aged 2-9 years who had a stem cell transplant for aplastic anemia, so the T cells may come from the graft donor.

This clonotype came up many times. The chain carries TRBV12-3 or TRBV12-4 and TRBJ2-3; D remains ambiguous. The V gene lost 1 base and the J gene lost 5 bases, with 10 bases spanning the gap. CDR3 length: 14 residues. The CDR3 DNA is TGTGCCAGCAGTTTAGTGGCGAGAGGAGATACGCAGTATTTT. It yields the protein CASSLVARGDTQYF.

In its sample, this clonotype was seen a few times. The genes are TRBV6-2 or TRBV6-3 and TRBJ2-7; TRBD1 agrees at 10 bases. Trimming took 10 bases from V and 2 from J; bases not matched to a gene: 5. Germline values: CDR1 MNHEY, CDR2 SVGEGT. This CDR3 comprises 13 residues. Here the CDR3 reads CATRDRGPYEQYV. CDR3 bases: TGTGCCACCCGGGACAGGGGTCCCTACGAGCAGTACGTC.

This clonotype has just a few counts. This rearrangement joins TRBV27 to TRBJ1-6, with 8 positions matching TRBD1. Germline CDR1 MNHEY, CDR2 SMNVEV (reference sequence). The junction had 9 bases not matched to a gene; V was cut back by 5 bases and J by 6 bases. The CDR3 is made up of 16 amino acids. The CDR3 here is CASSPLGQVRNSPLHF. For the CDR3, the DNA is TGTGCCAGCAGTCCCCTGGGACAGGTCCGTAATTCACCCCTCCACTTT.

As concerns this clonotype: Just one base apart from a much larger clone, this may be a read error. This sequence joins TRBV15 and TRBJ2-7; D call uncertain. Germline-derived CDR1 and CDR2 are LNHNV and YYDKDF (reference sequence). The length of the CDR3 is 13 residues. The CDR3 here is CVTSRDPESEQYF. The CDR3 DNA reads TGTGTCACCAGCAGAGATCCCGAGTCCGAGCAGTACTTC.

This clonotype was observed a handful of times. The rearrangement joins TRBV19 to TRBJ1-1; weak D call: TRBD1 (5 bases). CDR3 length: 15 amino acids. Germline loops: CDR1 LNHDA, CDR2 SQIVND (reference sequence). Trimming removed 2 bases from V and 3 bases from J, with 13 bases in between. The CDR3 sequence: CASSILRGKYTEAFF. The CDR3 DNA sequence: TGTGCCAGTAGTATATTGAGGGGCAAGTACACTGAAGCTTTCTTT.

As to this clonotype: A read error may produce the germline difference seen at one junction end. The chain is built from TRBV20-1 and TRBJ2-1, with TRBD2 matching over 11 bases. The CDR3 spans 16 residues. Germline V gene lookup returns CDR1 DFQATT and CDR2 SNEGSKA (reference sequence). CDR3 bases: TGCTGTGCTTATCCGGGACTAGCGGACTCCTACAATGAGCAGTTCTTC. It specifies CCAYPGLADSYNEQFF.

This clonotype has a count of ten or more. The chain couples TRBV5-1 to TRBJ2-7; possible D gene TRBD1, 5 bases. V was clipped by 3 bases and J by 2 bases, with 12 bases between them. Germline V lookup: CDR1 SGHRS, CDR2 YFSETQ. The CDR3 is 14 residues long. The CDR3 nucleotides read TGCGCCAGCAGCTCCAACGCACAGGCCTACGAGCAGTACTTC. Encoded protein: CASSSNAQAYEQYF.

This clonotype was seen a few times. The chain joins TRBV20-1 to TRBJ1-4, with a tentative D call TRBD1 (6 bases). The CDR3 is 14 amino acids. CDR1 DFQATT and CDR2 SNEGSKA come from the germline V gene (reference sequence). V was cut by 3 bases and J by 6 bases, with 14 bases left in between. In DNA form, the CDR3 reads TGCAGTGCTAGGATGGGGGCGCAGGATGAAAAACTGTTTTTT. Translated: CSARMGAQDEKLFF.

This clonotype was recorded at least ten times. The chain combines TRBV7-2 with TRBJ2-1; D call uncertain. This CDR3 comprises 11 residues. Germline CDR1 is SGHTA and CDR2 is FQGNSA. The V end was cut by 1 base, the J end by 8 bases, with 3 bases between. CDR3 DNA sequence: TGTGCCAGCAGCTTAGTCCATGAGCAGTTCTTC. It translates to CASSLVHEQFF. Based on the CDR3 plus reference TRBV7-2 and TRBJ2-1, the full variable domain is GAGVSQSPSNKVTEKGKDVELRCDPISGHTALYWYRQSLGQGLEFLIYFQGNSAPDKSGLPSDRFSAERTGGSVSTLTIQRTQQEDSAVYLCASSLVHEQFFGPGTRLTVL.

This clonotype appeared a few times. The V call is TRBV7-9, the J call TRBJ1-2, with no clear D. V lost 0 bases, J lost 6 bases, and 8 bases lay in between. CDR1 and CDR2 (germline): SEHNR, FQNEAQ (reference sequence). The CDR3 sequence is 13 residues long. The CDR3 loop is CASSLASGDGYTF. The DNA of the CDR3 is TGTGCCAGCAGCTTAGCCTCCGGGGATGGCTACACCTTC.

This clonotype was seen a handful of times. V and J are TRBV6-5 and TRBJ1-2; unclear D gene. Trimming pared 0 bases from V and 3 bases from J, leaving 8 bases between. Germline CDR1 and CDR2: MNHEY and SVGAGI. The CDR3 has 14 residues. CDR3: CASSYSQEHYGYTF. The CDR3 bases are TGTGCCAGCAGTTACTCGCAGGAACACTATGGCTACACCTTC.

The genes are TRBV5-5 and TRBJ2-7; D unclear. Looked up from germline, CDR1 is SGHKS and CDR2 is YYEKEE (reference sequence). V lost 2 bases and J lost 2, with 11 bases in between. The CDR3 is 14 amino acids. DNA of the CDR3: TGTGCCAGCAGCTTCGTTGAAAAAGCCTACGAGCAGTACGTC. Its protein product is CASSFVEKAYEQYV.

This chain links TRBV6-6 with TRBJ2-7; 7 bases are a match to TRBD1. The trim removed 6 bases at V and 0 bases at J, leaving 2 bases unmatched. The V gene's germline CDR1 is MNHNY and CDR2 SVGAGI (reference sequence). The length of the CDR3 is 13 residues. The CDR3 DNA follows: TGTGCCAGCAGGAGGGACAGCTCCTACGAGCAGTACGTC. Its protein is CASRRDSSYEQYV.

V usage is TRBV7-3 and J usage is TRBJ2-1; TRBD2 matches 8 bases. CDR3 length equals 16 residues. CDR1 SGHTA and CDR2 FQGTGA come from the germline V gene. Germline trimming cut 5 bases from V and 4 bases from J; bases unmatched to any gene: 10. CDR3 in DNA: TGTGCCAGCAGCGTGCGGAGCGGGAGACCTTACAATGAGCAGTTCTTC. Translated, it gives CASSVRSGRPYNEQFF. Full variable domain (outside the CDR3, taken from reference TRBV7-3 and TRBJ2-1): GAGVSQTPSNKVTEKGKYVELRCDPISGHTALYWYRQSLGQGPEFLIYFQGTGAADDSGLPNDRFFAVRPEGSVSTLKIQRTERGDSAVYLCASSVRSGRPYNEQFFGPGTRLTVL.

The chain uses TRBV6-5 and TRBJ2-3; no clear D. This CDR3 contains 14 residues. Trimming removed 4 bases at V and 2 bases at J, with 10 bases between. Germline CDR1 and CDR2: MNHEY and SVGAGI. CDR3 in amino acids: CASSSPANTDTQYF. For the CDR3, the DNA is TGTGCCAGCAGTTCCCCGGCCAACACAGATACGCAGTATTTT.

This chain joins TRBV6-5 and TRBJ2-1; 8 nucleotides match TRBD2. The germline V gene has CDR1 MNHEY and CDR2 SVGAGI. Germline trimming cut 3 bases from V and 0 bases from J; bases unmatched to any gene: 4. The length of the CDR3 is 16 residues. This CDR3 reads CASSYGSGGSYNEQFF. Written as DNA, the CDR3 is TGTGCCAGCAGTTATGGGAGCGGGGGCTCCTACAATGAGCAGTTCTTC.

Only a few counts were recorded for this clonotype. The chain recombines TRBV29-1 with TRBJ1-4; TRBD1 aligns across 10 bases. After removal of 6 bases from V and 3 bases from J, the junction contained 4 bases not matched to a gene. CDR1 is SQVTM and CDR2 is ANQGSEA in the germline V gene. This CDR3 has 14 amino acids. CDR3 DNA: TGCAGCGTCGGGACAGGGGCCGCTAATGAAAAACTGTTTTTT. Amino acid sequence: CSVGTGAANEKLFF.

This clonotype came up a few times. The J gene is TRBJ2-1, the V gene TRBV9; no firm D call. This CDR3 has 12 residues. Germline V CDR1 and CDR2: SGDLS, YYNGEE. The V end was cut by 7 bases, the J end by 8 bases, with 13 bases between. The CDR3 nucleotides are TGTGCCAGCGGTGGGGTCATGGATGAGCAGTTCTTC. It codes for CASGGVMDEQFF.

This clonotype was counted between two and nine times. The V and J genes are TRBV20-1 and TRBJ2-5; 8 bases are a match to TRBD1. Trimming took 1 base from V and 4 from J; bases not matched to a gene: 5. Germline CDR1 is DFQATT and CDR2 is SNEGSKA (reference sequence). CDR3 length: 14 amino acids. CDR3 protein: CSARGGRGLETQYF. CDR3 bases: TGCAGTGCTAGAGGGGGCAGGGGGCTAGAGACCCAGTACTTC.

The chain combines TRBV29-1 with TRBJ1-5, with TRBD1 identical over 7 bases. In germline, CDR1 is SQVTM, CDR2 ANQGSEA. The junction had 10 bases not matched to a gene; V was cut back by 7 bases and J by 7 bases. The CDR3 has 13 amino acids. The CDR3: CSAGGGLGQPQHF. The CDR3 DNA sequence: TGCAGCGCCGGAGGGGGCTTAGGGCAGCCCCAGCATTTT.

The rearrangement links TRBV7-9 to TRBJ1-2; D remains unclear. There are 13 residues in the CDR3. Trimming cost V 3 bases and J 3 bases, with 8 bases left between them. Germline-derived CDR1 and CDR2 are SEHNR and FQNEAQ (reference sequence). In DNA form, the CDR3 reads TGTGCCAGCAGCTTTCCCGTGGACTATGGCTACACCTTC. Translating gives CASSFPVDYGYTF.

The V call is TRBV6-5, the J call TRBJ2-7, with D perhaps TRBD2 (7 bases). The V and J ends lost 6 bases and 5 bases respectively, with 23 bases between them. This CDR3 contains 16 residues. Germline-derived CDR1 and CDR2 are MNHEY and SVGAGI. The CDR3 spells CASSPLGGARYDEQYV. The DNA of the CDR3 is TGTGCCAGCAGCCCCTTGGGGGGGGCGCGTTACGACGAGCAGTACGTC.

This clonotype occurred a few times. The V and J genes are TRBV7-2 and TRBJ1-2; 10 bases are a match to TRBD1. Germline CDR1 reads SGHTA; CDR2 reads FQGNSA. This CDR3 contains 16 residues. The J segment lost 5 bases and the V segment lost 0 bases, leaving 6 bases of the junction unmatched. In DNA form, the CDR3 reads TGTGCCAGCAGCTTAGCCCCGACAGGGGGCACATATGGCTACACCTTC. Translating gives CASSLAPTGGTYGYTF.

V usage is TRBV18 and J usage is TRBJ2-7, with TRBD1 as a possible D gene (5 bases). Trimming shortened V by 1 base and J by 5 bases, and 15 bases separated the two germline ends. The CDR3 runs to 15 residues. In germline, CDR1 is KGHSH, CDR2 LQKENI. Here the CDR3 reads CASSPLSGHHNEQYV. In DNA, the CDR3 is TGTGCCAGCTCACCACTGTCCGGACACCATAACGAGCAGTACGTC.

This clonotype was detected many times. A read error may produce the germline difference seen at one junction end. This chain links TRBV7-2 with TRBJ2-1, with no clear D. Germline CDR1 SGHTA, CDR2 FQGNSA. The CDR3 covers 14 residues. The CDR3 loop is CASTLGYYDNEQFF. The CDR3 coding sequence is TGTGCCAGCACCTTAGGATATTATGACAATGAGCAGTTCTTC. The variable domain in full, completed from reference TRBV7-2 and TRBJ2-1, reads GAGVSQSPSNKVTEKGKDVELRCDPISGHTALYWYRQSLGQGLEFLIYFQGNSAPDKSGLPSDRFSAERTGGSVSTLTIQRTQQEDSAVYLCASTLGYYDNEQFFGPGTRLTVL.